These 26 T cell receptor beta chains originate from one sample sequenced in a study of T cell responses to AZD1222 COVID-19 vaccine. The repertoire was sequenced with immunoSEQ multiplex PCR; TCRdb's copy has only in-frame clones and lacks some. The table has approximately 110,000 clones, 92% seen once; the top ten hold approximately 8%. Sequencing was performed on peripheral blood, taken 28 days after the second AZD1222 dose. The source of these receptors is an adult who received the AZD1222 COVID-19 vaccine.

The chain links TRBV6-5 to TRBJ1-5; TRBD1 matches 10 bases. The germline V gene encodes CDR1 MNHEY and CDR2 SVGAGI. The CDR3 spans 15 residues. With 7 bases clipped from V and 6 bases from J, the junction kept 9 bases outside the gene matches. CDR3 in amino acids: CASKAGTGAGQPQHF. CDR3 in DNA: TGTGCCAGCAAAGCCGGGACAGGGGCAGGTCAGCCCCAGCATTTT.

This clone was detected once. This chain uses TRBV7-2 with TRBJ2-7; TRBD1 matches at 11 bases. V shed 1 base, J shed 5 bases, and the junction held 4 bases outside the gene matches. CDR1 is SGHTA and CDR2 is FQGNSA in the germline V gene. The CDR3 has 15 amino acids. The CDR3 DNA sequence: TGTGCCAGCAGCTTAGAAGGGACAGGGGGTGACGAGCAGTACTTC. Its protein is CASSLEGTGGDEQYF. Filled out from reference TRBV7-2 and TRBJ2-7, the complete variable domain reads GAGVSQSPSNKVTEKGKDVELRCDPISGHTALYWYRQSLGQGLEFLIYFQGNSAPDKSGLPSDRFSAERTGGSVSTLTIQRTQQEDSAVYLCASSLEGTGGDEQYFGPGTRLTVT.

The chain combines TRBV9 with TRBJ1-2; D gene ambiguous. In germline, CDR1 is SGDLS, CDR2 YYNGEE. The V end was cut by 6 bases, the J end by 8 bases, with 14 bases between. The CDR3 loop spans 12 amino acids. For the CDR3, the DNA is TGTGCCAGCACCGCGGTTTTTGGAGGCTACACCTTC. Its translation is CASTAVFGGYTF.

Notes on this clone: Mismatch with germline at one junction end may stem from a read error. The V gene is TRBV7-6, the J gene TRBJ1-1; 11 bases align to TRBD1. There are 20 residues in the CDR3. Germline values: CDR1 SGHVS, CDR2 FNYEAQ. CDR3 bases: TGTGCTAGCAGCTTAGTTCCTTTAGGCGGGACAGGGGGGAGGAGGACTGAAGCTTTCTTT. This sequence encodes CASSLVPLGGTGGRRTEAFF.

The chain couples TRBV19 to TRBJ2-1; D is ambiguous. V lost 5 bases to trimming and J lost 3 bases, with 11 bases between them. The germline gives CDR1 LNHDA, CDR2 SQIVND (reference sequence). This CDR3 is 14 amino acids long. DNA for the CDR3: TGTGCCAGTAGTTGGAGCTCGGGCTACAATGAGCAGTTCTTC. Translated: CASSWSSGYNEQFF.

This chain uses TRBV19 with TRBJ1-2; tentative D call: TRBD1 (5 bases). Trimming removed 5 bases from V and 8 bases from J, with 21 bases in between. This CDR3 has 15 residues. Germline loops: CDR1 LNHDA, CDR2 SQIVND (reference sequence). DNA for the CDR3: TGTGCCAGTAGTCCCTCTGGCACACTCGGGGCCGGCTACACCTTC. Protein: CASSPSGTLGAGYTF. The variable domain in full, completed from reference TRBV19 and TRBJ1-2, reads DGGITQSPKYLFRKEGQNVTLSCEQNLNHDAMYWYRQDPGQGLRLIYYSQIVNDFQKGDIAEGYSVSREKKESFPLTVTSAQKNPTAFYLCASSPSGTLGAGYTFGSGTRLTVV.

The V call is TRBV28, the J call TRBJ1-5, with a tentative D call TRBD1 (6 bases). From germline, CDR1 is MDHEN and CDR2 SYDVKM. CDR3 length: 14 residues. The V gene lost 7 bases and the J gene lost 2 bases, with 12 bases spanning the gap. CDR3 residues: CASTAGARNQPQHF. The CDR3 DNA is TGTGCCAGCACTGCAGGGGCACGCAATCAGCCCCAGCATTTT.

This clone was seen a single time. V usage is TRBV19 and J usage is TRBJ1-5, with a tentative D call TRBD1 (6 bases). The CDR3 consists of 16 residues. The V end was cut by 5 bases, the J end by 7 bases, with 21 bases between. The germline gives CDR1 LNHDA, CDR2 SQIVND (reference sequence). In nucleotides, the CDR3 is TGTGCCAGTAGTGGCCCCGACGGGGGCGTGGGACAGCCCCAGCATTTT. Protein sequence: CASSGPDGGVGQPQHF.

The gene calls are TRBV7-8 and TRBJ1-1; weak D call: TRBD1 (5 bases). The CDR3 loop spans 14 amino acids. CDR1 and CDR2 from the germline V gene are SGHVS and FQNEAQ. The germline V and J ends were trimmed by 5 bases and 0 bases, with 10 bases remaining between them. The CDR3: CASSPQELNTEAFF. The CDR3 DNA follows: TGTGCCAGCAGCCCACAGGAACTGAACACTGAAGCTTTCTTT.

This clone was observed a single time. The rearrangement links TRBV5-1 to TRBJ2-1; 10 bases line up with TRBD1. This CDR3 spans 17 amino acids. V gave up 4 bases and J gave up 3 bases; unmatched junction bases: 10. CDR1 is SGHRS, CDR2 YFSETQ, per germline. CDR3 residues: CASSLNSGTGDYNEQFF. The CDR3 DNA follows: TGCGCCAGCAGCCTCAACTCCGGGACAGGGGACTACAATGAGCAGTTCTTC.

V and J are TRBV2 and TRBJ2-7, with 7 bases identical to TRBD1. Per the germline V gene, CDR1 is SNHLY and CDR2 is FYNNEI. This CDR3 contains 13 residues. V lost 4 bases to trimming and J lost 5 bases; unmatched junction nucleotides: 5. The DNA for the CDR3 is TGTGCCAGCAGTGTGGGACAGTTGGACGAGCAGTACTTC. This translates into CASSVGQLDEQYF. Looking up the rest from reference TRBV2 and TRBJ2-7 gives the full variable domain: EPEVTQTPSHQVTQMGQEVILRCVPISNHLYFYWYRQILGQKVEFLVSFYNNEISEKSEIFDDQFSVERPDGSNFTLKIRSTKLEDSAMYFCASSVGQLDEQYFGPGTRLTVT.

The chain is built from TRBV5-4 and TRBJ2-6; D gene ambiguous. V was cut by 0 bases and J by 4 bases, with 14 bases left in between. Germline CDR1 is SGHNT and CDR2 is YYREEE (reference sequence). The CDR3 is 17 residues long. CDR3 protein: CASSLALLLGGANVLTF. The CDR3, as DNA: TGTGCCAGCAGCTTGGCTCTTCTTCTAGGAGGGGCCAACGTCCTGACTTTC. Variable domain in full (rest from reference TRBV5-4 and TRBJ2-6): ETGVTQSPTHLIKTRGQQVTLRCSSQSGHNTVSWYQQALGQGPQFIFQYYREEENGRGNFPPRFSGLQFPNYSSELNVNALELDDSALYLCASSLALLLGGANVLTFGAGSRLTVL.

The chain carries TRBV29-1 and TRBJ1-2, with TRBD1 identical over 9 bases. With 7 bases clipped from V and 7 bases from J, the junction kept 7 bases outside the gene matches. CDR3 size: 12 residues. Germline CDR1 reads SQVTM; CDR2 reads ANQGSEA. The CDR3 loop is CSAIQGALGYTF. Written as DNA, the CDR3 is TGCAGCGCTATACAGGGGGCGCTTGGCTACACCTTC.

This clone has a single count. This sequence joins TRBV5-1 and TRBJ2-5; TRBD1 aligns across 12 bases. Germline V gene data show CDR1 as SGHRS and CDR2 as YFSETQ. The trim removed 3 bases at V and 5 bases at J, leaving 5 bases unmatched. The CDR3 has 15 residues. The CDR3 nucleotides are TGCGCCAGCAGCTGGGGACAGGGGGCCGGGGAGACCCAGTACTTC. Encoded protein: CASSWGQGAGETQYF.

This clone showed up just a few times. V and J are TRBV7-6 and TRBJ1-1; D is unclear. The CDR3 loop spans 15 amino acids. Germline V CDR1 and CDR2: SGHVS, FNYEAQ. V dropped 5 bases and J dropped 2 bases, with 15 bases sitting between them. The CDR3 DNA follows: TGTGCCAGCAGCCCTAGCGGGCAGATTAACACTGAAGCTTTCTTT. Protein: CASSPSGQINTEAFF.

In nucleotides, the CDR3 is TGTGCCAGCAGCTTATTGACAGTACTATACAATGAGCAGTTCTTC. This gives the protein CASSLLTVLYNEQFF. The chain couples TRBV11-2 to TRBJ2-1; D perhaps matches TRBD1 (5 bases). Germline loops: CDR1 SGHAT, CDR2 FQNNGV. The CDR3 contains 15 residues. Trimming pared 2 bases from V and 4 bases from J, leaving 12 bases between.

The chain's CDR3 is CASSLDSYGYTF. The CDR3, as DNA: TGTGCCAGCAGCCTCGACAGCTATGGCTACACCTTC. The chain joins TRBV5-4 to TRBJ1-2; tentatively, D is TRBD1 (5 bases). CDR3 length: 12 residues. V was shortened by 4 bases and J by 4 bases, with 8 bases between the two germline ends. Germline CDR1 reads SGHNT; CDR2 reads YYREEE (reference sequence).

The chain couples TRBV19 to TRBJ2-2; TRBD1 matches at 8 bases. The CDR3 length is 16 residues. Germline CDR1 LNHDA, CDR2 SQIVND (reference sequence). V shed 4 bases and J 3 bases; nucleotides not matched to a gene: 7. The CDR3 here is CASSTIRGRYTGELFF. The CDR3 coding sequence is TGTGCCAGTAGTACGATCAGGGGGCGATACACCGGGGAGCTGTTTTTT.

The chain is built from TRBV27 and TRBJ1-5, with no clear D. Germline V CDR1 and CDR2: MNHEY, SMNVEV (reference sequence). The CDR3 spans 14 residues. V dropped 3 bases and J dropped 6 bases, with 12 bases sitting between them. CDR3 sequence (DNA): TGTGCCAGCAGTTTGTCCAGCCACGGTCAGCCCCAGCATTTT. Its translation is CASSLSSHGQPQHF.

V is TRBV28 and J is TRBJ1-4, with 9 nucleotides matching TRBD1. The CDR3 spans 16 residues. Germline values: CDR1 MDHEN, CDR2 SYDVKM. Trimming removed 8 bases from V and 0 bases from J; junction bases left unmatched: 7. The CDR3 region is CASSGQGFTTNEKLFF. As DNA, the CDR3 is TGTGCCAGCTCCGGACAGGGGTTTACAACTAATGAAAAACTGTTTTTT. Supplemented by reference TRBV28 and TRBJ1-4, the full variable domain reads DVKVTQSSRYLVKRTGEKVFLECVQDMDHENMFWYRQDPGLGLRLIYFSYDVKMKEKGDIPEGYSVSREKKERFSLILESASTNQTSMYLCASSGQGFTTNEKLFFGSGTQLSVL.

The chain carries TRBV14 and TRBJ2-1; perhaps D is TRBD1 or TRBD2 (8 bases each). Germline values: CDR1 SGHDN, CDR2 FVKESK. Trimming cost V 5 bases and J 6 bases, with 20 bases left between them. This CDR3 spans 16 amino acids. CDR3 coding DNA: TGTGCCAGCAGCAAACCAGGGGGCGGGAGGTCCAATGAGCAGTTCTTC. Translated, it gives CASSKPGGGRSNEQFF.

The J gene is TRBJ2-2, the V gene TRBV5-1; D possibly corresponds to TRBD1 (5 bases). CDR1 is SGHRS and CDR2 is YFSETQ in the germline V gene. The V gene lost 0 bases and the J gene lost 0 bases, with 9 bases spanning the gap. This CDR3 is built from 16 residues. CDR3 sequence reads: CASSLVAGTNTGELFF. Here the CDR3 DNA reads TGCGCCAGCAGCTTGGTGGCAGGGACGAACACCGGGGAGCTGTTTTTT.

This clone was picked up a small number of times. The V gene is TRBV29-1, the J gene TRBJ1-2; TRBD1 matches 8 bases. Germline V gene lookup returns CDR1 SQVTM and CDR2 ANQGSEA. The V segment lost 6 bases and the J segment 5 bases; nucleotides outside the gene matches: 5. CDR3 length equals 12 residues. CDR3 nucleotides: TGCAGCGTCAACAGGGGGTCTTATGGCTACACCTTC. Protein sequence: CSVNRGSYGYTF.

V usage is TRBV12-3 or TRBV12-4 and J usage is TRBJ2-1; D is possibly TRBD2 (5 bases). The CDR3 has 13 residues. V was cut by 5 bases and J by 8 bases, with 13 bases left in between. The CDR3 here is CASSPLGGHEQFF. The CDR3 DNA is TGTGCCAGCAGTCCCCTAGGAGGCCATGAGCAGTTCTTC.

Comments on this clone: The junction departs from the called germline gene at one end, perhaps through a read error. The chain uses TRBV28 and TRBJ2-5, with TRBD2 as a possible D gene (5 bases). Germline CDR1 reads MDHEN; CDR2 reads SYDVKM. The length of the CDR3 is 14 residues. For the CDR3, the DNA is TGTGCCAGCAGTTTAGAGGGTCAAGGCCGGGAATCGGACTTC. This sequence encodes CASSLEGQGRESDF. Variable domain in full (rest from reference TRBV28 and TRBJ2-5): DVKVTQSSRYLVKRTGEKVFLECVQDMDHENMFWYRQDPGLGLRLIYFSYDVKMKEKGDIPEGYSVSREKKERFSLILESASTNQTSMYLCASSLEGQGRESDFGPGTRLLVL.

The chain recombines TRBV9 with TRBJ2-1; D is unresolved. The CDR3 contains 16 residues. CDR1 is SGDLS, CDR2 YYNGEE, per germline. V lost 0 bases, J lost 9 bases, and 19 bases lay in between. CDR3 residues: CASSVAPPPSGGEQFF. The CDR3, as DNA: TGTGCCAGCAGCGTAGCCCCCCCGCCCTCAGGTGGTGAGCAGTTCTTC.